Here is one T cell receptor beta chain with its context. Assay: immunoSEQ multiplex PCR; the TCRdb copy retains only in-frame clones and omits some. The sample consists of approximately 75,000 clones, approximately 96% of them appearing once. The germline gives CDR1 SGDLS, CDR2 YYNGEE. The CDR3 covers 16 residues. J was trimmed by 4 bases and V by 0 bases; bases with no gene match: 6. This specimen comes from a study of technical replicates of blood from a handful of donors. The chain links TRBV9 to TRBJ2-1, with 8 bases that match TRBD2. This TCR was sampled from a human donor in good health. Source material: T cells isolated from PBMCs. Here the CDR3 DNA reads TGTGCCAGCAGCGTAGGAACTAGCGGACTTTACAATGAGCAGTTCTTC. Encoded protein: CASSVGTSGLYNEQFF.